Each of the 20 T cell receptor beta chains below was sequenced from the same sample in a study of T cell repertoires in cytomegalovirus infection. In TCRdb, the reads were re-called with MiXCR into one record per CDR3 protein. The sample records about 180,000 distinct CDR3 sequences, around 14% being singletons. Sequencing was done on a sample of PBMCs. These receptors were collected from a human donor in good health (CMV status not recorded). Some clones in this sample may be carry-over from other donors' samples.

This clonotype was recorded a few times. Since a much larger clone is just one base distant, this may be a read error. V gene TRBV7-9 combines with J gene TRBJ2-7; tentative D call: TRBD2 (5 bases). There are 12 residues in the CDR3. V was shortened by 4 bases and J by 2 bases, with 6 bases between the two germline ends. Germline V gives CDR1 SEHNR, CDR2 FQNEAQ (reference sequence). As DNA, the CDR3 is TGTGCCAGCAGCTCCGGGGCCTACGAGCAGTACTTC. Translation gives CASSSGAYEQYF.

This clonotype was observed at least ten times. For the CDR3, the DNA is TGTGCCAGCAGTTCCGTAGGTTCCTACGAGCAGTACTTC. It yields the protein CASSSVGSYEQYF. The gene calls are TRBV27 and TRBJ2-7; no definite D call. Germline values: CDR1 MNHEY, CDR2 SMNVEV (reference sequence). The CDR3 is 13 residues long. V lost 4 bases to trimming and J lost 1 base, with 8 bases between them.

This clonotype was counted at least ten times. The V gene is TRBV19, the J gene TRBJ1-2; D is uncertain. V was clipped by 7 bases and J by 0 bases, with 18 bases between them. This CDR3 region has 16 residues. From germline, CDR1 is LNHDA and CDR2 SQIVND (reference sequence). The CDR3 DNA sequence: TGTGCCAGTACCTATAACATGAAGAATTCTAACTATGGCTACACCTTC. The encoded protein is CASTYNMKNSNYGYTF.

In its sample, this clonotype was seen a few times. The gene calls are TRBV6-5 and TRBJ2-6; possible D gene TRBD2, 5 bases. Deletions cut 4 bases from V and 0 bases from J, with 16 bases between. The V gene's germline CDR1 is MNHEY and CDR2 SVGAGI. The CDR3 consists of 18 residues. CDR3 DNA: TGTGCCAGCAGTTTTTGGACCCCTGGAGGCTCTGGGGCCAACGTCCTGACTTTC. This sequence encodes CASSFWTPGGSGANVLTF.

This clonotype came up a few times. The chain joins TRBV6-2 or TRBV6-3 to TRBJ1-1; D ambiguous. The CDR3 totals 12 residues. Germline V gene lookup returns CDR1 MNHEY and CDR2 SVGEGT. Trimming took off 2 bases at V and 5 bases at J, with 6 bases between the two ends. CDR3 nucleotides: TGTGCCAGCAGTTACGTGGGGACTGAAGCTTTCTTT. Residues: CASSYVGTEAFF.

Many counts were recorded for this clonotype. The CDR3 here is CASSLSRRSSGNTIYF. The DNA for the CDR3 is TGTGCCAGCAGCTTAAGTCGCAGGAGCTCTGGAAACACCATATATTTT. This chain connects TRBV7-9 to TRBJ1-3, with D hard to call. Germline V gene data show CDR1 as SEHNR and CDR2 as FQNEAQ (reference sequence). V shed 2 bases and J shed 0 bases, with 11 bases lying between them. The CDR3 consists of 16 residues.

This chain uses TRBV19 with TRBJ1-6, with 10 bases that match TRBD1. Trimming removed 3 bases from V and 5 bases from J; junction bases left unmatched: 1. The germline V gene encodes CDR1 LNHDA and CDR2 SQIVND (reference sequence). CDR3 length: 15 residues. CDR3 in amino acids: CASSMGQGHNSPLHF. DNA of the CDR3: TGTGCCAGTAGTATGGGACAGGGGCATAATTCACCCCTCCACTTT.

The chain couples TRBV5-4 to TRBJ2-3; 14 bases align to TRBD2. With 6 bases clipped from V and 1 base from J, the junction kept 7 bases outside the gene matches. This CDR3 comprises 17 residues. Germline V CDR1 and CDR2: SGHNT, YYREEE (reference sequence). The CDR3 DNA follows: TGTGCCAGCATGCCGGGACTAGCGGGAGAGGGCACAGATACGCAGTATTTT. As protein: CASMPGLAGEGTDTQYF.

The chain couples TRBV10-3 to TRBJ1-5, with D possibly TRBD1 on 6 matching bases. The CDR3 has 15 amino acids. Germline V lookup: CDR1 ENHRY, CDR2 SYGVKD. V was pared by 2 bases and J by 7 bases, with 15 bases between. CDR3 loop: CAISEERGVGQPQHF. Written as DNA, the CDR3 is TGTGCCATCAGTGAGGAAAGGGGGGTTGGCCAGCCCCAGCATTTT.

Only one count was recorded for this clonotype. V and J are TRBV28 and TRBJ1-1, with D possibly TRBD1 on 6 matching bases. Between the trimmed V and J ends, which lost 5 bases and 2 bases, there was a span of 15 bases. The germline V gene has CDR1 MDHEN and CDR2 SYDVKM. The CDR3 extends over 15 amino acids. The CDR3 nucleotides are TGTGCCAGCAGTGCGCCGGGGGGGGCCAACACTGAAGCTTTCTTT. Its translation is CASSAPGGANTEAFF.

The rearrangement joins TRBV20-1 to TRBJ1-1; D remains ambiguous. CDR3 length equals 12 residues. V was trimmed by 2 bases and J by 8 bases, leaving 12 bases between them. Germline CDR1 is DFQATT and CDR2 is SNEGSKA (reference sequence). Here the CDR3 reads CSARQAAEEAFF. CDR3 nucleotide sequence: TGCAGTGCTAGACAGGCGGCAGAGGAAGCTTTCTTT.

This clonotype was seen many times. The gene calls are TRBV7-9 and TRBJ2-7; tentatively, D is TRBD1 (6 bases). The CDR3 runs to 14 residues. V was pared by 1 base and J by 7 bases, with 14 bases between. Germline loops: CDR1 SEHNR, CDR2 FQNEAQ (reference sequence). CDR3: CASSLGQAKPEQYF. Written as DNA, the CDR3 is TGTGCCAGCAGCTTAGGACAGGCTAAGCCGGAGCAGTACTTC.

Written as DNA, the CDR3 is TGTGCCACCCACCTCGGACTAGCGGGGGTCAATGAGCAGTTCTTC. Its translation is CATHLGLAGVNEQFF. The chain uses TRBV11-2 and TRBJ2-1, with 13 bases aligning to TRBD2. Germline V gene sequence: CDR1 SGHAT, CDR2 FQNNGV. V lost 10 bases to trimming and J lost 6 bases; unmatched junction nucleotides: 9. This CDR3 has 15 residues. The entire variable domain, with the rest obtained from reference TRBV11-2 and TRBJ2-1, is as follows: EAGVAQSPRYKIIEKRQSVAFWCNPISGHATLYWYQQILGQGPKLLIQFQNNGVVDDSQLPKDRFSAERLKGVDSTLKIQPAKLEDSAVYLCATHLGLAGVNEQFFGPGTRLTVL.

Only a few counts were recorded for this clonotype. The chain recombines TRBV7-9 with TRBJ1-1; D remains unclear. The length of the CDR3 is 13 residues. Trimming took 4 bases from V and 11 from J, leaving 17 bases between them. Germline V lookup: CDR1 SEHNR, CDR2 FQNEAQ (reference sequence). CDR3 DNA: TGTGCCAGCAGCTCCAGCGGCGGCACAGCGGCTTTCTTT. Translation gives CASSSSGGTAAFF.

The chain is built from TRBV6-5 and TRBJ1-2, with D uncertain. Germline values: CDR1 MNHEY, CDR2 SVGAGI. Trimming stripped 0 bases from V and 1 base from J, with 3 bases between. This CDR3 spans 13 amino acids. The CDR3 here is CASSYSVNYGYTF. The CDR3 DNA is TGTGCCAGCAGTTACTCGGTTAACTATGGCTACACCTTC.

The chain links TRBV14 to TRBJ1-3; D is possibly TRBD1 (6 bases). The CDR3 totals 14 residues. V was pared by 6 bases and J by 4 bases, with 13 bases between. The germline CDR1 and CDR2 sequences are SGHDN and FVKESK. The CDR3 region has the DNA TGTGCCAGCAGTTTAATCGGGGGCGGAAACACCATATATTTT. Its protein is CASSLIGGGNTIYF.

In this sample, this clonotype turned up a few times. The chain employs TRBV7-3 and TRBJ1-2; D might be TRBD1 (5 bases). CDR3 length: 14 amino acids. Between the trimmed V and J ends, which lost 5 bases and 8 bases, there was a span of 18 bases. Germline CDR1 SGHTA, CDR2 FQGTGA. The CDR3 DNA reads TGTGCCAGCAGCCTGTACGGGACGGTCGACGGCTACACCTTC. It codes for CASSLYGTVDGYTF.

The chain uses TRBV5-5 and TRBJ2-5, with D perhaps TRBD2 (6 bases). Germline CDR1 is SGHKS and CDR2 is YYEKEE (reference sequence). This CDR3 region has 15 residues. V lost 0 bases and J 4 bases, leaving 13 bases between the germline ends. The CDR3 here is CASSLGTGLGETQYF. Written as DNA, the CDR3 is TGTGCCAGCAGCTTGGGGACGGGACTCGGAGAGACCCAGTACTTC.

This clonotype was recorded many times. The V call is TRBV5-1, the J call TRBJ2-2; 13 bases match TRBD2. The CDR3 runs 15 residues. V was pared by 5 bases and J by 3 bases, with 1 base of the junction left unmatched. CDR1 is SGHRS, CDR2 YFSETQ, per germline. The CDR3 nucleotides are TGCGCCAGCAGAGGACTAGCGGGAGACACCGGGGAGCTGTTTTTT. Protein: CASRGLAGDTGELFF.

This clonotype has a count of ten or more. V usage is TRBV7-3 and J usage is TRBJ2-7; 9 bases line up with TRBD2. The V segment lost 4 bases and the J segment 5 bases; nucleotides outside the gene matches: 6. There are 14 residues in the CDR3. Germline CDR1 reads SGHTA; CDR2 reads FQGTGA. CDR3 DNA sequence: TGTGCCAGCAGCTCGGGGACTAGCAGGCACGAGCAGTACTTC. This gives the protein CASSSGTSRHEQYF.